This T cell receptor (beta chain) was observed in a study of T cells in Graves' hyperthyroidism and ophthalmopathy. This clonotype was counted many times. Antigen unknown. Patients were excluded because of uncontrolled infection, other autoimmune disease, pregnancy or lactation. Regions amplified from RNA transcripts were the TCR beta CDR3 regions. First-round RT-PCR of the TCR CDR3 relied on the HTBI primer set. TCRdb reprocessed the multiplex PCR reads via MiXCR and lists one record per CDR3 protein. The table lists about 570,000 distinct CDR3 sequences, under 60% of them singletons. The CDR3 loop spans 13 amino acids. V was shortened by 4 bases and J by 1 base, with 7 bases between the two germline ends. Germline V lookup: CDR1 SNHLY, CDR2 FYNNEI. General observations from the study: Progression to ophthalmopathy was predicted a median of roughly 6.6 months early. Researchers found most expanded thyroid clonotypes above 0.001 in blood as well. Ophthalmopathy and stable hyperthyroidism were separated by a 13 V-J model.

Source material: peripheral blood or thyroid tissue (not recorded which). J is TRBJ2-5 and V is TRBV2; D is ambiguous. The sequence came from an adult woman with Graves' disease, either hyperthyroidism or ophthalmopathy (not recorded which). As DNA, the CDR3 is TGTGCCAGCAGTGGGGATCTCCAAGAGACCCAGTACTTC. Translating it yields CASSGDLQETQYF.